This T cell receptor beta chain originates from a study of blood T cell repertoires in COVID-19. Study details: COVID-19 samples from acute and convalescent phases originated in the United States, Italy and Spain.

V was clipped by 10 bases and J by 6 bases; unmatched bases: 23. The V gene's germline CDR1 is SGHTA and CDR2 FQGNSA. The CDR3 sequence is 17 residues long. In the original workflow: Estimates of nucleated cell counts were drawn from the amplification of reference gene primers. TCRdb keeps only in-frame clones here, not all; method: immunoSEQ multiplex PCR. The DNA was the basis for D and trimming; V, J and clone size are from that table. The data show 150,000 to 200,000 clones, roughly 80% seen once. The V and J genes are TRBV7-2 and TRBJ2-7; 8 bases map to TRBD2. This receptor was obtained from a woman older than 75 with acute or convalescent COVID-19. Sequences were obtained from peripheral blood. DNA for the CDR3: TGTGCCACCCGACTCGGGACTAGGCCCTTCCTGGGGGGCGAGCAGTACTTC. This translates into CATRLGTRPFLGGEQYF.